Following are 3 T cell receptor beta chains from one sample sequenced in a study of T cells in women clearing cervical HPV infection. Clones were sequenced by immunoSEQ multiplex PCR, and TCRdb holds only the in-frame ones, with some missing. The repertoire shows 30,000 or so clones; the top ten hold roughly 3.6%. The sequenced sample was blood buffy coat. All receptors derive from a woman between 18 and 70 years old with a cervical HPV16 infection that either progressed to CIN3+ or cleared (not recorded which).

CDR3 in amino acids: CASSQLGAFEAFF. Partial CDR3 DNA: TGTGCCAGCAGCCAACTAGGGGCGTTTGAA. The chain carries TRBV4-2 and TRBJ1-1; D may be TRBD1 (5 bases). Read sequence stops 3 residues before the CDR3 end, and the germline J gene provides the missing end. Between the trimmed V and J ends, which lost 2 bases and 7 bases, there was a span of 11 bases. CDR3 length: 13 amino acids. Germline CDR1 is LGHNA and CDR2 is YNFKEQ.

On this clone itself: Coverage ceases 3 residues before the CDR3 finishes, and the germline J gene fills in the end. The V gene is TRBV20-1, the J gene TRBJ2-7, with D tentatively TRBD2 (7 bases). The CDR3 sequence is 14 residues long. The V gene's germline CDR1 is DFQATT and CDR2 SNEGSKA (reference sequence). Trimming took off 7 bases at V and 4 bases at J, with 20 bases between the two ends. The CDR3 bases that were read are TGCAGTGTAGGGGGGGCAATGATTCTTTACGAG. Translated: CSVGGAMILYE. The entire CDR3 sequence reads CSVGGAMILYEQYF.

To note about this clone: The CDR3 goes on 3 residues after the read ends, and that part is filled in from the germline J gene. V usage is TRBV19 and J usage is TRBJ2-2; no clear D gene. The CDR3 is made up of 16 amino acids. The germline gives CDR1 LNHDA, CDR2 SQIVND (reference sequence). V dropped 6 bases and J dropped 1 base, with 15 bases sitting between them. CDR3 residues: CASSEAAAGNTGELFF. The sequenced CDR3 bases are TGTGCCAGTAGCGAGGCCGCGGCCGGGAACACCGGGGAG.